This is a list of T cell receptor beta chains from one sample in a study of T cell responses to AZD1222 COVID-19 vaccine. The table came from immunoSEQ multiplex PCR; TCRdb's copy has only in-frame clones and leaves some out. The table has approximately 150,000 clones, about 90% seen once; the top ten hold about 6%. The starting material was peripheral blood, obtained 28 days after the second AZD1222 dose. Receptors were obtained from an adult who received the AZD1222 COVID-19 vaccine. Each CDR3 is given with its conserved first and last residue. A D gene is named only where the DNA matches it firmly. The listing skips clone size in some rows; elsewhere it reads once, few, many or a size class.

size,D,V,length,J,CDR3,DNA
once,-,TRBV7-9,12,TRBJ1-1,CASSLLGLEAFF,TGTGCCAGCAGCTTATTAGGATTAGAAGCTTTCTTT
-,TRBD1,TRBV7-8,13,TRBJ1-2,CASSFQGDYGYTF,TGTGCCAGCAGCTTCCAGGGGGACTATGGCTACACCTTC
-,TRBD2,TRBV19,16,TRBJ2-5,CASSFGGSGLPETQYF,TGTGCCAGTAGTTTCGGCGGTAGCGGGCTCCCGGAGACCCAGTACTTC
-,-,TRBV27,15,TRBJ1-5,CASKRQVASNQPQHF,TGTGCCAGCAAGAGACAGGTCGCTAGCAATCAGCCCCAGCATTTT
-,TRBD2,TRBV2,15,TRBJ2-3,CASNPTSGGASTQYF,TGTGCCAGCAACCCGACTAGCGGGGGGGCAAGTACGCAGTATTTT
-,TRBD1,TRBV7-9,14,TRBJ2-2,CASSKRQGLGELFF,TGTGCCAGCAGCAAGAGACAGGGGCTCGGGGAGCTGTTTTTT
-,-,TRBV25-1,13,TRBJ2-2,CASSRLNTGELFF,TGTGCCAGCAGTCGCCTAAACACCGGGGAGCTGTTTTTT
-,TRBD1,TRBV27,17,TRBJ2-3,CASRSPGRTGATDTQYF,TGTGCCAGCAGATCCCCAGGCCGGACAGGGGCCACAGATACGCAGTATTTT
-,TRBD1,TRBV6-5,15,TRBJ1-1,CASRRQGQGNTEAFF,TGTGCCAGCAGGCGACAGGGACAAGGGAACACTGAAGCTTTCTTT
once,TRBD1,TRBV19,14,TRBJ1-4,CASSPGTVNEKLFF,TGTGCCAGTAGTCCCGGGACAGTTAATGAAAAACTGTTTTTT
-,TRBD1,TRBV30,14,TRBJ1-1,CAWNRDRLNTEAFF,TGTGCCTGGAATCGGGACAGGTTGAACACTGAAGCTTTCTTT
-,TRBD1,TRBV28,16,TRBJ1-3,CASSHPGQGSGNTIYF,TGTGCCAGCTCACATCCGGGACAGGGGTCTGGAAACACCATATATTTT
-,-,TRBV6-5,15,TRBJ1-1,CASRGRDTVNTEAFF,TGTGCCAGCAGGGGTCGGGACACAGTGAACACTGAAGCTTTCTTT
-,-,TRBV27,16,TRBJ1-6,CASSLRSGFRNSPLHF,TGTGCCAGCAGTTTAAGGTCGGGGTTTCGTAATTCACCCCTCCACTTT
-,-,TRBV2,17,TRBJ2-5,CASSRGGGGAPRETQYF,TGTGCCAGCAGTCGCGGAGGTGGGGGCGCCCCGAGAGAGACCCAGTACTTC
-,-,TRBV4-1,13,TRBJ2-1,CASTHFGRNEQFF,TGCGCCAGCACCCACTTCGGGCGCAATGAGCAGTTCTTC
-,TRBD1,TRBV3-1/TRBV3-2,14,TRBJ1-2,CASSQHGTGDGYTF,TGTGCCAGCAGCCAACACGGGACAGGGGACGGCTACACCTTC
-,TRBD1,TRBV6-5,15,TRBJ1-6,CASRGTTGGISPLHF,TGTGCCAGCAGAGGGACCACAGGGGGAATTTCACCCCTCCACTTT
-,-,TRBV28,14,TRBJ1-2,CASSSSTEIYGYTF,TGTGCCAGCAGTTCCTCGACAGAGATCTATGGCTACACCTTC
-,-,TRBV2,13,TRBJ1-2,CASSERQVYGYTF,TGTGCCAGCAGTGAACGGCAAGTCTATGGCTACACCTTC
-,-,TRBV5-5,16,TRBJ2-2,CASSTWVPTPTGELFF,TGTGCCAGCAGCACGTGGGTCCCGACGCCTACCGGGGAGCTGTTTTTT
-,TRBD1,TRBV5-1,17,TRBJ2-3,CASSLGDRTGGTDTQYF,TGCGCCAGCAGCTTGGGGGACCGGACAGGGGGCACAGATACGCAGTATTTT
-,TRBD1,TRBV6-5,15,TRBJ1-1,CASSYRGLGNTEAFF,TGTGCCAGCAGTTACAGGGGGCTGGGTAACACTGAAGCTTTCTTT
-,TRBD1,TRBV19,18,TRBJ2-1,CASSIGTGVSSSYNEQFF,TGTGCCAGTAGTATAGGGACAGGGGTTTCAAGCTCCTACAATGAGCAGTTCTTC
-,TRBD1,TRBV3-1/TRBV3-2,14,TRBJ1-4,CASRAQGTNEKLFF,TGTGCCAGCAGGGCACAGGGGACTAATGAAAAACTGTTTTTT
-,-,TRBV12-3/TRBV12-4,12,TRBJ2-2,CASSSFPGELFF,TGTGCCAGCAGCTCATTCCCCGGGGAGCTGTTTTTT
once,TRBD1,TRBV5-1,19,TRBJ1-6,CASSLVVTGGGGYNSPLHF,TGCGCCAGCAGCTTGGTGGTGACAGGGGGCGGTGGCTATAATTCACCCCTCCACTTT